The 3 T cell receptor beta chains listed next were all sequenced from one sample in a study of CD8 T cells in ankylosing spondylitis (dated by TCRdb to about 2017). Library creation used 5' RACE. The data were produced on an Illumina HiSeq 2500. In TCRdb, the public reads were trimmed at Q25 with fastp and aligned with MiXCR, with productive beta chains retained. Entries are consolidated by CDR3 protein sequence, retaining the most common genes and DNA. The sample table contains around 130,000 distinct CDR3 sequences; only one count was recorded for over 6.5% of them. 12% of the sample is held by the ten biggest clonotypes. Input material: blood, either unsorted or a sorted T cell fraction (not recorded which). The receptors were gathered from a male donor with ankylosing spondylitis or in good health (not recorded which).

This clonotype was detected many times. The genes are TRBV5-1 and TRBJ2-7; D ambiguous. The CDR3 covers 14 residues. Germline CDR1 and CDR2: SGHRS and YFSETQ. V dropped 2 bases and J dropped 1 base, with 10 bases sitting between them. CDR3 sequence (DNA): TGCGCCAGCAGCTTCGCAGGCGATTCCTACGAGCAGTACTTC. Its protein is CASSFAGDSYEQYF.

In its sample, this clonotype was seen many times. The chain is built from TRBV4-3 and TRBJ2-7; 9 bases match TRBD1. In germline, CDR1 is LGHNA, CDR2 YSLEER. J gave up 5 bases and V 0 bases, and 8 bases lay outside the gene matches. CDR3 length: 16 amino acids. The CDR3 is CASSQELLWTGDEQYF. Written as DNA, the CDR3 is TGCGCCAGCAGCCAAGAATTGTTATGGACAGGGGACGAGCAGTACTTC.

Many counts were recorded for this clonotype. CDR3 protein: CSAKGEAVSNYGYTF. DNA for the CDR3: TGCAGTGCTAAAGGGGAAGCCGTCTCTAACTATGGCTACACCTTC. The gene calls are TRBV20-1 and TRBJ1-2; TRBD1 is a possible D gene (5 bases). The CDR3 extends over 15 amino acids. Germline CDR1 is DFQATT and CDR2 is SNEGSKA (reference sequence). The V end lost 4 bases, the J end lost 0 bases, and 15 bases lay between the germline ends.